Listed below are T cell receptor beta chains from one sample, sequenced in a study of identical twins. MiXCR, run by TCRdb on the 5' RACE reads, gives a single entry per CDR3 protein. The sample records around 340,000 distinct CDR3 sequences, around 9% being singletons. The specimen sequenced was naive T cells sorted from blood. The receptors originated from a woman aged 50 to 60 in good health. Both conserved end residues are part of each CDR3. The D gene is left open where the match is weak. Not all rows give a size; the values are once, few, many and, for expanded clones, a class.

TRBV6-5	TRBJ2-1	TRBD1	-	TGTGCCAGCAGTCAGGACAGGGCACTCTTTAATGAGCAGTTCTTC	CASSQDRALFNEQFF
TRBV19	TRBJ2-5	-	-	TGTGCCAGTGGGACTCAAATCGGAGGAGAGACCCAGTACTTC	CASGTQIGGETQYF
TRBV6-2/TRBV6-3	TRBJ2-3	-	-	TGTGCCAGCAGTTACGTGTCAGATACGCAGTATTTT	CASSYVSDTQYF
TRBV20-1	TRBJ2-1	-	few	TGCAGTGCTAGAGACCGGGACCCGAGCTCCTACAATGAGCAGTTCTTC	CSARDRDPSSYNEQFF
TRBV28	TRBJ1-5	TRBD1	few	TGTGCCAGCAGTCCCGGGACAGCGGCTCAGCCCCAGCATTTT	CASSPGTAAQPQHF
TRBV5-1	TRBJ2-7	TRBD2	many	TGCGCCAGCAGCCCGGGACTAGTTGGCTACGAGCAGTACTTC	CASSPGLVGYEQYF
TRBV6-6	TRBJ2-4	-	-	TGTGCCAGCAGTTACCCTAGACGGTCCGAGGAAGCCAAAAACATTCAGTACTTC	CASSYPRRSEEAKNIQYF
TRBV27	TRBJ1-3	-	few	TGTGCCAGCAGTTTATCCCAGGGCTTGGGAAACACCATATATTTT	CASSLSQGLGNTIYF
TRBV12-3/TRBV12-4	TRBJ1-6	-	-	TGTGCCAGCAGTTTGAACAGTTATAATTCTCCCCTCCACTTT	CASSLNSYNSPLHF
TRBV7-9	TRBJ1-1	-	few	TGTGCCAGCAGCTTATCCGACACCCTGGCTTTCTTT	CASSLSDTLAFF
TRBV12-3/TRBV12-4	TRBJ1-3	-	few	TGTGCCAGCAAAAGCCTGAAAAGGGAAAACACCATATATTTT	CASKSLKRENTIYF
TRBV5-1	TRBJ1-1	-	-	TGCGCCAGCAGCTTGGCTGGGGGCGGTGAAGCTTTCTTT	CASSLAGGGEAFF
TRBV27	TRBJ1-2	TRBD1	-	TGTGCCAGCAGTTTATCTACTGGGACAGCGGGCGCTAACTATGGCTACACCTTC	CASSLSTGTAGANYGYTF
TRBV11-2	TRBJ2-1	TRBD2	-	TGTGCCAGCAGCTTAGACAGGCAGGGACTATACAATGAGCAGTTCTTC	CASSLDRQGLYNEQFF
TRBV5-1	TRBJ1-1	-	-	TGCGCCAGCAGCTCTGCTCTTGACACTGAAGCTTTCTTT	CASSSALDTEAFF
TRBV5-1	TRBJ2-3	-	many	TGCGCCAGCAGACAGGGACGAATCGATACGCAGTATTTT	CASRQGRIDTQYF
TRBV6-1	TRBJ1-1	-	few	TGTGCCAGCAGTGAAAATGGGCACGGTATAGGGAGTACTGAAGCTTTCTTT	CASSENGHGIGSTEAFF
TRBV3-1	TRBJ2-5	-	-	TGTGCCAGCAGCCAAGAATGGGAGACCCAGTACTTC	CASSQEWETQYF
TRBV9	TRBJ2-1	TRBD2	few	TGTGCCAGCAGCGCGCTAGCGGGAGGGCCTATTGAGCAGTTCTTC	CASSALAGGPIEQFF
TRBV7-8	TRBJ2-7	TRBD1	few	TGTGCCAGCAGCGCCGGGACAGTTTCCTACGAGCAGTACTTC	CASSAGTVSYEQYF
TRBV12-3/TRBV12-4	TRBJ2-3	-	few	TGTGCCAGCATCCCGGATAACAGGGATGGATACACAGATACGCAGTATTTT	CASIPDNRDGYTDTQYF
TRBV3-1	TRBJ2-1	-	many	TGTGCCAGCAGCCAAGCACTTACTTCGAATGAGCAGTTCTTC	CASSQALTSNEQFF
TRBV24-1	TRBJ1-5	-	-	TGTGCCACCAGTGACCCCGGTCGGGATCAGCCCCAGCATTTT	CATSDPGRDQPQHF
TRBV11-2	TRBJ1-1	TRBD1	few	TGTGCCAGCAACAAACCGACAGGGCGCACTGAAGCTTTCTTT	CASNKPTGRTEAFF
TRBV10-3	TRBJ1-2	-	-	TGTGCCATCAAGGGGACGGGCATGTCCGGGTACACCTTC	CAIKGTGMSGYTF
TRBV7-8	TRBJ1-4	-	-	TGTGCCAGCAGCTCCTTCTCAGGGAAAGAAAAACTGTTTTTT	CASSSFSGKEKLFF
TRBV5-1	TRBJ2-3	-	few	TGCGCCAGCAGGACAGCCTCTGTAGATACGCAGTATTTT	CASRTASVDTQYF
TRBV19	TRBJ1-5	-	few	TGTGCCAGTAGTACTTACGGTATAGGCCAGCCCCAGCATTTT	CASSTYGIGQPQHF
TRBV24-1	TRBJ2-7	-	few	TGTGCCACCAGTGATTTGTCCGTCGGGGGGCAGTACTTC	CATSDLSVGGQYF
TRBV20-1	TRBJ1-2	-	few	TGCAGTGCTAGAGGTGGAGGCAGGGTCCATGGGACCTTC	CSARGGGRVHGTF
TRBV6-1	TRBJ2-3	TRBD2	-	TGTGCCAGCAGGAGAATTTCGACTAGCGGGAGGACTAGCACAGATACGCAGTATTTT	CASRRISTSGRTSTDTQYF
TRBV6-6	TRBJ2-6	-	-	TGTGCCAGCAGGCCCGAACCTGCTGGGGCCAACGTCCTGACTTTC	CASRPEPAGANVLTF
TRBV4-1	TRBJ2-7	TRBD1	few	TGCGCCAGCAGCCAAGGGAGGACAGGGGGATACGAGCAGTACTTC	CASSQGRTGGYEQYF
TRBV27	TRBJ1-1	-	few	TGTGCCAGCGGGGGGGGTTGGACTGAAGCTTTCTTT	CASGGGWTEAFF
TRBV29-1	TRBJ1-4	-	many	TGCAGCGTTGAGGCAGAATCGGGAGAAAAACTGTTTTTT	CSVEAESGEKLFF
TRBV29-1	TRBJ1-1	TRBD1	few	TGCAGCGTTCGACAGGGTCTTTCCCCGAGCACTGAAGCTTTCTTT	CSVRQGLSPSTEAFF
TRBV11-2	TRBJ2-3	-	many	TGTGCCAGCAGGACCACAGATACGCAGTATTTT	CASRTTDTQYF
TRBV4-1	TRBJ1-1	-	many	TGCGCCAGCAGCCAAGGCGGTGCTGAAGCTTTCTTT	CASSQGGAEAFF
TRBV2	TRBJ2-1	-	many	TGTGCCAGCTCACCCCTCCAAAATGAGCAGTTCTTC	CASSPLQNEQFF
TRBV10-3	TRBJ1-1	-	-	TGTGCCATCAGTGAGTCTCGGGAGAACACTGAAGCTTTCTTT	CAISESRENTEAFF
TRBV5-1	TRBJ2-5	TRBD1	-	TGCGCCAGCAGCTTTAAAGGGGGCGCCCAGTACGTGGAGGATCAAGAGACCCAGTACTTC	CASSFKGGAQYVEDQETQYF
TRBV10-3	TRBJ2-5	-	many	TGTGCCATCAGTGACGGCGGGCGGAAACAAGAGACCCAGTACTTC	CAISDGGRKQETQYF
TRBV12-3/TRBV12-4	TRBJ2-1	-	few	TGTGCCAGCAGTTATGACAGCTCCTACAATGAGCAGTTCTTC	CASSYDSSYNEQFF
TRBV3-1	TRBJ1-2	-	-	TGTGCCAGCAGCCAAGATCCGGGTTCGGCCTATGGCTACACCTTC	CASSQDPGSAYGYTF
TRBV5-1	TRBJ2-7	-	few	TGCGCCAGCAGACGGATGGGTTGGGAGCAGTACTTC	CASRRMGWEQYF
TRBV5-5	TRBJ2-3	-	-	TGTGCCAGCAGCTCTCCGGAGATCACAGATACGCAGTATTTT	CASSSPEITDTQYF
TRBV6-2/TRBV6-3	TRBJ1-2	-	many	TGTGCCAGCAGGAAGACAGTACGAGGAGGCTACACCTTC	CASRKTVRGGYTF
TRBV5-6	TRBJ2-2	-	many	TGTGCCAGCAGCTTGGATGCGACCGGGGAGCTGTTTTTT	CASSLDATGELFF
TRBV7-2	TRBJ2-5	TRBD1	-	TGTGCCAGCAGCTTTGGGGACAGGGGTGGGATAGAGACCCAGTACTTC	CASSFGDRGGIETQYF
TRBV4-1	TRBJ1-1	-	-	TGCGCCAGCAGCCAAGACGGGGAAGCTTTCTTT	CASSQDGEAFF
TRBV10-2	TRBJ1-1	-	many	TGCGCCATATCGGACAGCATGAACACTGAAGCTTTCTTT	CAISDSMNTEAFF
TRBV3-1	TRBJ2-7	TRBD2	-	TGTGCCAGCAGCCGAAATGCGGGGGGCATCGACGAGCAGTACTTC	CASSRNAGGIDEQYF
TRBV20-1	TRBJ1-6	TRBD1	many	TGCAGGGCACCCAGGCAGGGGGCCGTTTCACCCCTCCACTTT	CRAPRQGAVSPLHF
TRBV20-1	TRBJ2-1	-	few	TGCAGTGCTAGCTCCGCGGACCCAGAACCCCCTAGCTCCTACAATGAGCAGTTCTTC	CSASSADPEPPSSYNEQFF
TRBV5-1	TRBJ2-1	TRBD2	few	TGCGCCAGCAGCTTGAAGGCTAGCGGGAGGGCTTATGGTGAGCAGTTCTTC	CASSLKASGRAYGEQFF
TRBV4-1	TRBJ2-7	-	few	TGCGCCAGCAGCCAAGTTAATTCGCGCGGCATACCCTACGAGCAGTACTTC	CASSQVNSRGIPYEQYF